The 20 T cell receptor beta chains below were found in one sample sequenced in a study of cytomegalovirus exposure and HLA in healthy donors. The PCR employed 60 Vbeta primers together with 13 Jbeta primers. The table came from immunoSEQ multiplex PCR; TCRdb's copy has only in-frame clones and leaves some out. Among about 83,000 clones listed, roughly four fifths were seen once. Sequences were obtained from PBMCs. The receptors here all came from a woman in her twenties or thirties in good health and CMV-seronegative.

CDR3: CASSGFGTSGTTSSYNEQFF. The DNA for the CDR3 is TGCGCCAGCAGCGGGTTTGGGACTAGCGGGACCACTAGCTCCTACAATGAGCAGTTCTTC. The chain carries TRBV5-1 and TRBJ2-1, with 13 bases aligning to TRBD2. Germline CDR1 is SGHRS and CDR2 is YFSETQ. J gave up 0 bases and V 4 bases, and 13 bases lay outside the gene matches. The CDR3 is 20 residues long.

The chain uses TRBV11-1 and TRBJ2-7; TRBD2 agrees at 8 bases. This CDR3 has 13 amino acids. The V and J ends lost 4 bases and 2 bases, in that order; junction bases with no gene match: 1. The germline V gene has CDR1 SGHAT and CDR2 FQDESV (reference sequence). The CDR3 DNA sequence: TGTGCCAGCAGCTCGCGGGAGGCCTACGAGCAGTACTTC. This gives the protein CASSSREAYEQYF.

The V gene is TRBV28, the J gene TRBJ1-3, with TRBD1 as a possible D gene (5 bases). The germline V and J ends were trimmed by 2 bases and 3 bases, with 11 bases remaining between them. The CDR3 has 15 residues. CDR1 and CDR2 from the germline V gene are MDHEN and SYDVKM. CDR3 DNA: TGTGCCAGCAGTTTAGCGGGGGAGAGTGGAAACACCATATATTTT. Translation gives CASSLAGESGNTIYF.

The genes are TRBV5-6 and TRBJ2-7; unclear D gene. The V end lost 4 bases, the J end lost 3 bases, and 17 bases lay between the germline ends. Germline CDR1 and CDR2: SGHDT and YYEEEE. CDR3 size: 15 residues. This CDR3 is CASSPPEEGRYEQYF. The CDR3 nucleotides read TGTGCCAGCAGCCCCCCCGAGGAAGGTCGCTACGAGCAGTACTTC.

The chain recombines TRBV7-9 with TRBJ2-3, with D possibly matching TRBD2 (6 bases). CDR3 length: 14 amino acids. Germline values: CDR1 SEHNR, CDR2 FQNEAQ (reference sequence). With 5 bases removed from V and 3 bases from J, the gap between germline ends came to 12 bases. The CDR3, as DNA: TGTGCCAGCAGCCGATCCGGGGGTACAGATACGCAGTATTTT. This translates into CASSRSGGTDTQYF.

As for this clone: One end of the junction does not line up with germline, which may come from a read error. V and J are TRBV7-2 and TRBJ1-4; D is unclear. The CDR3 runs 14 residues. Germline lookup yields CDR1 SGHTA and CDR2 FQGNSA. For the CDR3, the DNA is TGTGCCAGCAGCTTACCTAACTTGAATGAGAAACTGTTTTTT. As protein: CASSLPNLNEKLFF.

This clone turned up a few times. This chain uses TRBV7-2 with TRBJ2-3; maybe TRBD1 (7 bases). The CDR3 totals 16 residues. V lost 4 bases, J lost 0 bases, and 14 bases lay in between. Germline V gene lookup returns CDR1 SGHTA and CDR2 FQGNSA. The CDR3 bases are TGTGCCAGCAGCTCCCAGGGGGGCCTAAGCACAGATACGCAGTATTTT. It translates to CASSSQGGLSTDTQYF.

The gene calls are TRBV5-1 and TRBJ2-1; TRBD2 matches 7 bases. This CDR3 comprises 14 residues. The germline CDR1 and CDR2 sequences are SGHRS and YFSETQ. With 4 bases clipped from V and 1 base from J, the junction kept 2 bases outside the gene matches. The CDR3 spells CASSLSGSYNEQFF. The CDR3 coding sequence is TGCGCCAGCAGCCTTAGCGGGTCCTACAATGAGCAGTTCTTC.

V usage is TRBV7-3 and J usage is TRBJ1-5, with 8 bases that match TRBD1. This CDR3 spans 14 amino acids. V lost 5 bases, J lost 7 bases, and 7 bases stayed unmatched. CDR1 SGHTA and CDR2 FQGTGA come from the germline V gene. The CDR3 coding sequence is TGTGCCAGCAGCCAAACACAGGGGGACCAGCCCCAGCATTTT. This encodes CASSQTQGDQPQHF.

This sequence joins TRBV19 and TRBJ2-2; 8 bases agree with TRBD2. This CDR3 region has 16 residues. Germline V lookup: CDR1 LNHDA, CDR2 SQIVND (reference sequence). V was clipped by 2 bases and J by 7 bases; unmatched bases: 9. The DNA for the CDR3 is TGTGCCAGTAGTATAAAACTAGCGGCCGGGGACGGGGAGCTGTTTTTT. It yields the protein CASSIKLAAGDGELFF.

This chain uses TRBV6-4 with TRBJ1-2; TRBD1 is a possible D gene (5 bases). V lost 2 bases to trimming and J lost 4 bases, with 20 bases between them. This CDR3 contains 17 residues. In germline, CDR1 is MRHNA, CDR2 SNTAGT. DNA for the CDR3: TGTGCCAGCAGTGACGCAGCGGGTCAGGGCGATGGCTATGGCTACACCTTC. Its protein is CASSDAAGQGDGYGYTF.

Comments on this clone: Germline is not matched at one junction end, which may reflect a read error. This chain uses TRBV7-9 with TRBJ2-1; D is unresolved. CDR3 length: 11 amino acids. Germline assignment: CDR1 SEHNR and CDR2 FQNEAQ (reference sequence). CDR3 in DNA: TGTTCCAGCAGCCAGTACAATGAGCAGTTCTTC. It encodes CSSSQYNEQFF.

The CDR3 spells CAWTLSAYEQYF. DNA of the CDR3: TGTGCCTGGACACTCTCTGCCTACGAGCAGTACTTC. This chain connects TRBV30 to TRBJ2-7, with D unclear. The germline CDR1 and CDR2 sequences are GTSNPN and SVGIG (reference sequence). This CDR3 contains 12 residues. Between the trimmed V and J ends, which lost 4 bases and 2 bases, there was a span of 9 bases. Variable domain in full (rest from reference TRBV30 and TRBJ2-7): SQTIHQWPATLVQPVGSPLSLECTVEGTSNPNLYWYRQAAGRGLQLLFYSVGIGQISSEVPQNLSASRPQDRQFILSSKKLLLSDSGFYLCAWTLSAYEQYFGPGTRLTVT.

The rearrangement links TRBV19 to TRBJ1-6; 10 positions match TRBD1. Per germline, CDR1 LNHDA and CDR2 SQIVND (reference sequence). CDR3 length equals 15 residues. J lost 7 bases, V lost 6 bases, and 6 bases had no gene match. The chain's CDR3 is CASRLDRGLNSPLHF. CDR3 coding DNA: TGTGCCAGTAGGCTGGACAGGGGGTTGAATTCACCCCTCCACTTT.

The chain has TRBV11-3 and TRBJ2-3, with TRBD2 as a possible D gene (6 bases). Trimming removed 1 base at V and 1 base at J, with 12 bases between. The CDR3 has 16 residues. Per germline, CDR1 SGHNT and CDR2 YENEEA. DNA for the CDR3: TGTGCCAGCAGCTTAGCTCCGGGAGAGGGCACAGATACGCAGTATTTT. The encoded protein is CASSLAPGEGTDTQYF.

The genes are TRBV28 and TRBJ2-1; 8 nucleotides line up with TRBD2. Germline CDR1 MDHEN, CDR2 SYDVKM. The V and J ends lost 8 bases and 10 bases, in that order; junction bases with no gene match: 7. The CDR3 length is 12 residues. The DNA of the CDR3 is TGTGCCAGCGCGGAGCGGGAGTGGGAGCAGTTCTTC. This codes for CASAEREWEQFF.

V gene TRBV28 combines with J gene TRBJ2-7; TRBD2 matches 12 bases. Germline trimming cut 3 bases from V and 3 bases from J; bases unmatched to any gene: 18. This CDR3 is 20 amino acids long. Germline V gene data show CDR1 as MDHEN and CDR2 as SYDVKM. Here the CDR3 DNA reads TGTGCCAGCAGTTTCGTAACTAGCGGGAGGAATGGGCCAAACCTCTACGAGCAGTACTTC. Translating gives CASSFVTSGRNGPNLYEQYF.

The rearrangement uses TRBV29-1 and TRBJ1-4, with D perhaps matching TRBD1 (5 bases). CDR3 size: 14 residues. V lost 4 bases and J lost 0, with 9 bases in between. CDR1 SQVTM and CDR2 ANQGSEA come from the germline V gene. Written as DNA, the CDR3 is TGCAGCGTTGGTGGGGGGGCAACTAATGAAAAACTGTTTTTT. Amino acid sequence: CSVGGGATNEKLFF.

The chain carries TRBV4-3 and TRBJ2-7; D call uncertain. Trimming removed 0 bases at V and 4 bases at J, with 10 bases between. Per germline, CDR1 LGHNA and CDR2 YSLEER. There are 14 residues in the CDR3. This CDR3 is CASSQDIQAYEQYF. The CDR3 nucleotides are TGCGCCAGCAGCCAAGATATTCAGGCTTACGAGCAGTACTTC.

This clone has just a few counts. The chain has TRBV30 and TRBJ2-5; weak D call: TRBD2 (5 bases). The end of the DNA fits TRBJ2-7 better, so the J call may be wrong. The CDR3 runs 19 residues. CDR1 is GTSNPN and CDR2 is SVGIG in the germline V gene (reference sequence). The CDR3 DNA follows: TGTGCCTGGAGTGTAGTTCGGGTGTTTGGGAGCCCTAGCTCCTACGAGCAGTACTTC. Encoded protein: CAWSVVRVFGSPSSYEQYF.